These T cell receptor beta chains were read from a single sample in a study of blood T cells in healthy people across ages. TCRdb analysed the 5' RACE reads with MiXCR anew, one entry per CDR3 protein. The sample holds some 1.4 million distinct CDR3 sequences; approximately 42% are singletons and the top ten take approximately 7.9%. The sequenced sample consisted of blood. The source of these receptors is a woman between 18 and 29 years old in good health. Both conserved end residues are trimmed from each CDR3. Where a row states a size, it is once, few, many or the class of an expanded clone; other rows omit it.

ASSWQEGQGSPLH	NA	TRBJ1-6	TRBV6-5
ASRETGGFDEKLF	NA	TRBJ1-4	TRBV2
ASSSGTGFLETQY	NA	TRBJ2-5	TRBV7-9
ASSRRLVSTDTQY	few	TRBJ2-3	TRBV25-1
AWSVQRGPYGYT	once	TRBJ1-2	TRBV30
ASSRSGQGAYEQY	NA	TRBJ2-7	TRBV14
ASRLGQGSQPQH	NA	TRBJ1-5	TRBV6-5
ASSLWTAPQETQY	few	TRBJ2-5	TRBV9
SARDMGSGRGADTQY	few	TRBJ2-3	TRBV20-1
SYRTGRSLAGGNSEQF	NA	TRBJ2-1	TRBV29-1
ASRRGDYSNQPQH	once	TRBJ1-5	TRBV6-1
ASSYLGQPNNYGYT	once	TRBJ1-2	TRBV6-2/TRBV6-3
ASSLGGLASSYNEQF	NA	TRBJ2-1	TRBV11-2
ASSRSSRWNTGELF	NA	TRBJ2-2	TRBV7-2
SARDPLTSGVSYEQY	few	TRBJ2-7	TRBV20-1
ASSASGSTPYEQY	NA	TRBJ2-7	TRBV5-1
ASSPFSSNTQY	NA	TRBJ2-3	TRBV7-9
ASSVEGGAGYEQY	few	TRBJ2-7	TRBV9
SASRHSGLNYNEQF	NA	TRBJ2-1	TRBV20-1
ATSRSSGANYGYT	few	TRBJ1-2	TRBV15
ASSLGQGAIHEQY	few	TRBJ2-7	TRBV27
ATSRDGNEQF	many	TRBJ2-1	TRBV24-1
ASSQTTSGAQY	NA	TRBJ2-5	TRBV4-1
ASYGTAGTGELF	NA	TRBJ2-2	TRBV2
ASSFPLSLDSVGLEQY	NA	TRBJ2-7	TRBV28
ASVSNVLT	NA	TRBJ2-6	TRBV2
AWSAGQGAETQY	NA	TRBJ2-5	TRBV30
SARDPLGTNEQF	NA	TRBJ2-1	TRBV20-1
SAPPPQRGGATQY	NA	TRBJ2-3	TRBV20-1
ASSTTGIGGNEQY	once	TRBJ2-5	TRBV5-1
AISDPGYAYEQY	NA	NA	TRBV10-3
ASAGLAGVGTDTQY	once	TRBJ2-3	TRBV6-5
ASPPGAGSLYEQY	NA	TRBJ2-7	TRBV18
ASSIPSYSNQPQH	few	TRBJ1-5	TRBV19
ASSLYYDEQY	NA	NA	TRBV28
ASSLLDGNQPQH	NA	TRBJ1-5	TRBV27
ASSLRSGGGSNQPQH	NA	TRBJ1-5	TRBV12-3/TRBV12-4
ASSDRTGGADTEAF	few	TRBJ1-1	TRBV2
SVKSGGKAYEQY	few	TRBJ2-7	TRBV29-1
ASSLVVGSSCNEQF	NA	TRBJ2-1	TRBV11-2
VSSHGQGDHSPYGYT	NA	TRBJ1-2	TRBV5-5
ASSEAPARAGLAKNIQY	NA	TRBJ2-4	TRBV6-1
ASSSGQGYGTQH	NA	TRBJ2-5	TRBV5-6
SAREQGTSNEQF	NA	TRBJ2-1	TRBV20-1
ASSPTGMGYGYT	NA	TRBJ1-2	TRBV2
ASSPGRRPAPTYEQY	once	TRBJ2-7	TRBV7-4
TSGAGANTGELF	NA	TRBJ2-2	TRBV5-1
SARRDRGSNEQF	NA	TRBJ2-1	TRBV20-1
AISERWGLETQY	few	NA	TRBV10-3